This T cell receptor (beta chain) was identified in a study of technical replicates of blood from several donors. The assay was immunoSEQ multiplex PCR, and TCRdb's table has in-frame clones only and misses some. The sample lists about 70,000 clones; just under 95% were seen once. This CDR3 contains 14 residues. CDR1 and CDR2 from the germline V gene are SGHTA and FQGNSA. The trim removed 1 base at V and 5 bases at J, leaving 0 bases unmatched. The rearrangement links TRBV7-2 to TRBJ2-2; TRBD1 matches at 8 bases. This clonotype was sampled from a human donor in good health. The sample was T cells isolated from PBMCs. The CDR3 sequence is CASSLGDRTGELFF. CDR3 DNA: TGTGCCAGCAGCTTAGGGGACAGGACCGGGGAGCTGTTTTTT.